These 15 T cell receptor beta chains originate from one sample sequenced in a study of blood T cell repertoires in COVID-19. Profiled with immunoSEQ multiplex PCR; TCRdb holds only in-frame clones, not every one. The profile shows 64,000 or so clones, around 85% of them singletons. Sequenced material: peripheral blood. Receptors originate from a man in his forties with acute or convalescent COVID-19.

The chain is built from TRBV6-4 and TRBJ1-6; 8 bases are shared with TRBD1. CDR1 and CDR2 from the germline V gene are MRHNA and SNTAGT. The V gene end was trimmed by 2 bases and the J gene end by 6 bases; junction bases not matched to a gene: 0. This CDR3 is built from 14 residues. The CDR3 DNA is TGTGCCAGCAGTGACGGACAGGGTAATTCACCCCTCCACTTT. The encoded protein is CASSDGQGNSPLHF.

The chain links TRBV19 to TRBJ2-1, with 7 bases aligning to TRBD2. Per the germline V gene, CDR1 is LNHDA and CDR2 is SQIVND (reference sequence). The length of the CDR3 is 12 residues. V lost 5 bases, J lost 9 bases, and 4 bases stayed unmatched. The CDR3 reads CASSVRGGEQFF. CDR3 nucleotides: TGTGCCAGTAGTGTCCGCGGGGGTGAGCAGTTCTTC.

The DNA of the CDR3 is TGTGCCAGTAGTGAGGGACAGGAGGCCCCTAACTATGGCTACACCTTC. Translated, it gives CASSEGQEAPNYGYTF. The V and J genes are TRBV19 and TRBJ1-2; TRBD1 aligns across 8 bases. This CDR3 spans 16 amino acids. The germline CDR1 and CDR2 sequences are LNHDA and SQIVND (reference sequence). V was clipped by 5 bases and J by 0 bases; unmatched bases: 8.

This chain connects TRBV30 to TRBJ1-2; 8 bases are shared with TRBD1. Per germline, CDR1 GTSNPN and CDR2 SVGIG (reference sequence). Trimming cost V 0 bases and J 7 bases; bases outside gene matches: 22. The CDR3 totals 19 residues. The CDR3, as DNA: TGTGCCTGGAGTGTAAAGGTGATAAGGACAGGGCCTTCGAGTGGTGGCTACACCTTC. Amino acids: CAWSVKVIRTGPSSGGYTF.

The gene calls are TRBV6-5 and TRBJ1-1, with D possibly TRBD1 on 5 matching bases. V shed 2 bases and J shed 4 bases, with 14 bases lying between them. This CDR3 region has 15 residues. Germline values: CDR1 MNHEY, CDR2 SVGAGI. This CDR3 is CASSYLPQGITEAFF. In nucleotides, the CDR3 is TGTGCCAGCAGTTACCTTCCCCAGGGAATCACTGAAGCTTTCTTT.

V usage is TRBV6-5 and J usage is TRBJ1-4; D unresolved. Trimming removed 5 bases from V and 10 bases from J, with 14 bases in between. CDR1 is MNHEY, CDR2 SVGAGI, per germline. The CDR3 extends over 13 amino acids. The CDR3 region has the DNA TGTGCCAGCAGTCTCAATACGGGTGGAAAACTGTTTTTT. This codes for CASSLNTGGKLFF.

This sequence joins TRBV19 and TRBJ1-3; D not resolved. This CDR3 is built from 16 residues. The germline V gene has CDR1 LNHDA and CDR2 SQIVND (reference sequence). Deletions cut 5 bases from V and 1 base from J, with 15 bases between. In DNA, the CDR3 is TGTGCCAGTAGTTTCACAAGGAGCGGGTCTGGAAACACCATATATTTT. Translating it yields CASSFTRSGSGNTIYF. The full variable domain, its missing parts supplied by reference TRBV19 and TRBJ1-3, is DGGITQSPKYLFRKEGQNVTLSCEQNLNHDAMYWYRQDPGQGLRLIYYSQIVNDFQKGDIAEGYSVSREKKESFPLTVTSAQKNPTAFYLCASSFTRSGSGNTIYFGEGSWLTVV.

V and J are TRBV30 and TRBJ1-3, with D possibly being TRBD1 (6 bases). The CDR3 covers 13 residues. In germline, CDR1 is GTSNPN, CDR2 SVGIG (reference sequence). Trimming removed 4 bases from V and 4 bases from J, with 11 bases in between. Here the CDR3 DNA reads TGTGCCTGGACTCAGGGGCGAGGAAACACCATATATTTT. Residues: CAWTQGRGNTIYF.

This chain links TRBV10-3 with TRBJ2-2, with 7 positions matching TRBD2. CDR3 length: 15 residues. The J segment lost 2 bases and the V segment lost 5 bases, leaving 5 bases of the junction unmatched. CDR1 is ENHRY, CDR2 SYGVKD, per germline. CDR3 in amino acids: CAISISGRNTGELFF. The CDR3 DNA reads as TGTGCCATCAGTATTAGCGGGCGCAACACCGGGGAGCTGTTTTTT.

The DNA of the CDR3 is TGTGCCAGTAGTATTCGCCAGGGGCGGGGGGCAGATACGCAGTATTTT. Translated, it gives CASSIRQGRGADTQYF. J is TRBJ2-3 and V is TRBV19, with 8 bases that match TRBD2. The germline V gene has CDR1 LNHDA and CDR2 SQIVND (reference sequence). The CDR3 covers 16 residues. V dropped 3 bases and J dropped 4; count of bases not matched to a gene: 9.

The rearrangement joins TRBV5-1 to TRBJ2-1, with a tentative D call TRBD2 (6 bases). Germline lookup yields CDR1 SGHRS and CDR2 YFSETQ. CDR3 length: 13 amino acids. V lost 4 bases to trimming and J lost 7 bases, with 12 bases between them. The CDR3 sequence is CASSLQAGNEQFF. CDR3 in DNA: TGCGCCAGCAGCCTGCAGGCGGGAAATGAGCAGTTCTTC. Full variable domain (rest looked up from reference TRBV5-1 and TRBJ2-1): KAGVTQTPRYLIKTRGQQVTLSCSPISGHRSVSWYQQTPGQGLQFLFEYFSETQRNKGNFPGRFSGRQFSNSRSEMNVSTLELGDSALYLCASSLQAGNEQFFGPGTRLTVL.

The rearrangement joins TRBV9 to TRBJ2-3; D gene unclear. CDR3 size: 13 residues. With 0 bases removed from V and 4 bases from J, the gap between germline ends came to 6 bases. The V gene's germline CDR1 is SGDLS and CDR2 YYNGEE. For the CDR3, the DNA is TGTGCCAGCAGCGTAGGAGTCCCAGATACGCAGTATTTT. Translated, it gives CASSVGVPDTQYF.

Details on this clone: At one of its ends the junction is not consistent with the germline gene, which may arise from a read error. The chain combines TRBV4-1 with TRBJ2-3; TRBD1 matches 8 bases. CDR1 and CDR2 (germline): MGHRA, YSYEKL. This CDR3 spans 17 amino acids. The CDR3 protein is CASSSYGQGGFVDPQYF. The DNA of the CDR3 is TGCGCCAGCAGCTCCTATGGACAGGGCGGGTTTGTAGATCCGCAGTATTTT.

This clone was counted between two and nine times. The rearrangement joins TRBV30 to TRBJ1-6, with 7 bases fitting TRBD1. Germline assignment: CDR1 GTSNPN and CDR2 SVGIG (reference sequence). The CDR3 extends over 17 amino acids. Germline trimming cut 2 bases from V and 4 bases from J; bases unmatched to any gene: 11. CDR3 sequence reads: CAWSSLGQQGYNSPLHF. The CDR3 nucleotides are TGTGCCTGGAGTTCCCTAGGACAACAGGGGTATAATTCACCCCTCCACTTT.

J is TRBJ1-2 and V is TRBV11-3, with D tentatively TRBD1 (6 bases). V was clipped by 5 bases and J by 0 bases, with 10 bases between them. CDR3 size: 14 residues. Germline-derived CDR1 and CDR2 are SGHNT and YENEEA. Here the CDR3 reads CASSPQGANYGYTF. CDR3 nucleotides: TGTGCCAGCAGCCCACAGGGAGCTAACTATGGCTACACCTTC.